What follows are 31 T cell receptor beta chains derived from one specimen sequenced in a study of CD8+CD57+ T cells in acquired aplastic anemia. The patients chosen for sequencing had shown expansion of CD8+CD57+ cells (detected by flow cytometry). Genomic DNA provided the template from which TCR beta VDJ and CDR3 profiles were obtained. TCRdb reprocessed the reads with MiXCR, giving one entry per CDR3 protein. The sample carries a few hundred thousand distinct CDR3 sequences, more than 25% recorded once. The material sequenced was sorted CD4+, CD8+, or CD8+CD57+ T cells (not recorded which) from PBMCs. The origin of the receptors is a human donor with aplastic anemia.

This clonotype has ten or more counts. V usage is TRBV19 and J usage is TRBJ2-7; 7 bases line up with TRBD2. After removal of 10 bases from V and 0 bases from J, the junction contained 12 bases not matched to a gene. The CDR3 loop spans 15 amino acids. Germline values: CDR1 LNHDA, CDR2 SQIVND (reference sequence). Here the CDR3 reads CATSSGGFSSYEQYF. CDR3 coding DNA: TGTGCCACCTCCTCGGGGGGATTTAGCTCCTACGAGCAGTACTTC.

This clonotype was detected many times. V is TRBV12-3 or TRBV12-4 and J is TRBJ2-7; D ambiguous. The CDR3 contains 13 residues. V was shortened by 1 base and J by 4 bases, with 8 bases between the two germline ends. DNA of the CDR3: TGTGCCAGCAGTTTAGGTAGCATGTACGAGCAGTACTTC. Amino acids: CASSLGSMYEQYF.

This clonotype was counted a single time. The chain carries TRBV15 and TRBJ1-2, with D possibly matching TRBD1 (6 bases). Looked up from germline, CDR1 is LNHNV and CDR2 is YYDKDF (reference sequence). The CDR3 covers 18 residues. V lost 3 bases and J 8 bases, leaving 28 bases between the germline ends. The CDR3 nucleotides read TGTGCCACCAGCAGTAGCACCTCGACAGGCGAACCTATTAACGGCTACACCTTC. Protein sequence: CATSSSTSTGEPINGYTF.

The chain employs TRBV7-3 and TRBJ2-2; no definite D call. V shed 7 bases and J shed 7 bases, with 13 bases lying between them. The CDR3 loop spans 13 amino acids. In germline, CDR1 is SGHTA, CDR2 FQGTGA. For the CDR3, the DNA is TGTGCCAGCACCCCGAAAGTCGGCGGGGAGCTGTTTTTT. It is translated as CASTPKVGGELFF.

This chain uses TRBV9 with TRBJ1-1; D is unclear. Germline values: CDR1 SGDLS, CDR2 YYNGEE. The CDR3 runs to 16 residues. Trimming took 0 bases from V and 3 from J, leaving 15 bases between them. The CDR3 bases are TGTGCCAGCAGCGTAGTACGAGAACTGGTGGACACTGAAGCTTTCTTT. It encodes CASSVVRELVDTEAFF.

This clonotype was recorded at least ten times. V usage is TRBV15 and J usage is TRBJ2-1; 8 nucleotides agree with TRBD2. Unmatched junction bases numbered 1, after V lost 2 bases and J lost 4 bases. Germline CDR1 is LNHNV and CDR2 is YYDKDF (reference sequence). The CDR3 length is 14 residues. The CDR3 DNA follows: TGTGCCACCAGCAGAAGCGGGGGTTACAATGAGCAGTTCTTC. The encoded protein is CATSRSGGYNEQFF.

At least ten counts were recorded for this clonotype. CDR3 residues: CSVKAGTNNEQFF. The CDR3 coding sequence is TGCAGCGTTAAAGCCGGGACGAACAATGAGCAGTTCTTC. The chain recombines TRBV29-1 with TRBJ2-1; D may correspond to TRBD1 or TRBD2 (5 bases each). The V end was cut by 5 bases, the J end by 5 bases, with 13 bases between. CDR3 length: 13 amino acids. Germline loops: CDR1 SQVTM, CDR2 ANQGSEA.

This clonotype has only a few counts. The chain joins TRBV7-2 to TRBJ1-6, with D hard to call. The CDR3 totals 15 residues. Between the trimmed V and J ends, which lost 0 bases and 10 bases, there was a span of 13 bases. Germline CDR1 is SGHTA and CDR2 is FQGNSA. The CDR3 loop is CASSLAPGRRSPLHF. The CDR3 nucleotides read TGTGCCAGCAGCTTAGCTCCGGGAAGAAGATCACCCCTCCACTTT. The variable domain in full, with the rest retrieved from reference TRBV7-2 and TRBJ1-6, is GAGVSQSPSNKVTEKGKDVELRCDPISGHTALYWYRQSLGQGLEFLIYFQGNSAPDKSGLPSDRFSAERTGGSVSTLTIQRTQQEDSAVYLCASSLAPGRRSPLHFGNGTRLTVT.

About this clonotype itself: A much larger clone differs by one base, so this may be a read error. The CDR3 DNA reads TGCAGTGCTAGAGCGTCCAATGGCTACACCTTC. It is translated as CSARASNGYTF. The chain combines TRBV20-1 with TRBJ1-2; D is unclear. V lost 1 base to trimming and J lost 6 bases, with 6 bases between them. The CDR3 length is 11 residues. CDR1 DFQATT and CDR2 SNEGSKA come from the germline V gene (reference sequence).

CDR3 protein: CASSAPRSGYEQYF. CDR3 coding DNA: TGTGCCAGTAGTGCCCCACGTAGCGGGTACGAGCAGTACTTC. The chain is built from TRBV19 and TRBJ2-7, with 7 bases identical to TRBD2. From germline, CDR1 is LNHDA and CDR2 SQIVND (reference sequence). J was trimmed by 4 bases and V by 5 bases; bases with no gene match: 8. The CDR3 contains 14 residues.

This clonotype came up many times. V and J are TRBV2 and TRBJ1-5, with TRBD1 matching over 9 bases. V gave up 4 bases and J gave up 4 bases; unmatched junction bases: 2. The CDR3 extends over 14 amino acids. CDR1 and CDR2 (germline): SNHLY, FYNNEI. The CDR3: CASSGQGDNQPQHF. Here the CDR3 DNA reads TGTGCCAGCAGTGGACAGGGGGATAATCAGCCCCAGCATTTT.

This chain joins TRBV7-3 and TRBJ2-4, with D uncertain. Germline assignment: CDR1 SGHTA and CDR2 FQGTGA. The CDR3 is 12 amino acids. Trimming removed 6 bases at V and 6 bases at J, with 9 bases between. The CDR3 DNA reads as TGTGCCAGCAGTTACCGGTTAAACATTCAGTACTTC. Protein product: CASSYRLNIQYF.

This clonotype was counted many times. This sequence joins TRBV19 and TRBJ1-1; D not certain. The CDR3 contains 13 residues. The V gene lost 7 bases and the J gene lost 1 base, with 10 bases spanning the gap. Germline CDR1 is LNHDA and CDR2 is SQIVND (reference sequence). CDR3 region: CASTQEPNTEAFF. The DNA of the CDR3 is TGTGCCAGTACCCAGGAGCCGAACACTGAAGCTTTCTTT.

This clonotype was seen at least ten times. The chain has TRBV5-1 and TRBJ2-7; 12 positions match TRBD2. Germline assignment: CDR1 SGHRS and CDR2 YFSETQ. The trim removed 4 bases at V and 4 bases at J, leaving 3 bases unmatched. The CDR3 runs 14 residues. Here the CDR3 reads CASSLTSGRYEQYF. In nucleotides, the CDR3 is TGCGCCAGCAGCCTGACTAGCGGGAGATACGAGCAGTACTTC.

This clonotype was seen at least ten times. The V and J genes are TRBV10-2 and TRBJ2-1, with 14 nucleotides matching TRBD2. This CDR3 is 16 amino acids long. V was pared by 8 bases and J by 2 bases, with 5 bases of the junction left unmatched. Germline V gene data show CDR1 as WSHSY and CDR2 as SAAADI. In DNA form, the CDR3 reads TGCGCCAGCGGAGGGACTAGCGGGAGCACCTACAATGAGCAGTTCTTC. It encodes CASGGTSGSTYNEQFF.

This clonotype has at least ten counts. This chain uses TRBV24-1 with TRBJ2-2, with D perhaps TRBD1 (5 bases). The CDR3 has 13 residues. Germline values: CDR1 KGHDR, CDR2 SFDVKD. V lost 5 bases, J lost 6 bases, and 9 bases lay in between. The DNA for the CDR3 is TGTGCCACCAGTGGCGACAGTCCCGGGGAGCTGTTTTTT. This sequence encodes CATSGDSPGELFF.

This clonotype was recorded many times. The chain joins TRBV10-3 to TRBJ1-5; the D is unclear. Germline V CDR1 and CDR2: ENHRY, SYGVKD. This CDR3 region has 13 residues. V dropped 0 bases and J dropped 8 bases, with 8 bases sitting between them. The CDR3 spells CAISESSEEPQHF. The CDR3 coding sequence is TGTGCCATCAGTGAGTCGAGTGAGGAGCCCCAGCATTTT.

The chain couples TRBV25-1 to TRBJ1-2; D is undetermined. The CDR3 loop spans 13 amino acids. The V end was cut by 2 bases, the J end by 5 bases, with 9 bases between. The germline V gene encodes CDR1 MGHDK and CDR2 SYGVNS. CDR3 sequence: CASSEGSAYGYTF. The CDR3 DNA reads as TGTGCCAGCAGTGAAGGGTCAGCTTATGGCTACACCTTC.

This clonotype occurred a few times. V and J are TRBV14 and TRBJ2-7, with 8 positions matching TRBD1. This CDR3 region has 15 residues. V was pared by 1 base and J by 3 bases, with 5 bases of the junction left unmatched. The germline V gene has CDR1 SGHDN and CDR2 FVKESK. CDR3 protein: CASSQGPRGLYEQYF. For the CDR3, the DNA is TGTGCCAGCAGCCAAGGTCCCAGGGGGCTCTACGAGCAGTACTTC. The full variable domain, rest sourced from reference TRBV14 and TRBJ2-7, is EAGVTQFPSHSVIEKGQTVTLRCDPISGHDNLYWYRRVMGKEIKFLLHFVKESKQDESGMPNNRFLAERTGGTYSTLKVQPAELEDSGVYFCASSQGPRGLYEQYFGPGTRLTVT.

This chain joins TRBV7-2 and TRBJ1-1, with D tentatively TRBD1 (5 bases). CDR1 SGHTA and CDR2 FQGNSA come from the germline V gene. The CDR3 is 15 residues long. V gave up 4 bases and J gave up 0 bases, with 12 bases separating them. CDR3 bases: TGTGCCAGCAGCTCGCAAGGGACGATGAACACTGAAGCTTTCTTT. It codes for CASSSQGTMNTEAFF.

CDR3 DNA sequence: TGTGCCACCCGATCCGGGGTAACGAACACCGGGGAGCTGTTTTTT. Its translation is CATRSGVTNTGELFF. The V and J genes are TRBV24-1 and TRBJ2-2; a possible D gene is TRBD2 (5 bases). The CDR3 extends over 15 amino acids. Germline V lookup: CDR1 KGHDR, CDR2 SFDVKD. Trimming took 9 bases from V and 0 from J, leaving 13 bases between them.

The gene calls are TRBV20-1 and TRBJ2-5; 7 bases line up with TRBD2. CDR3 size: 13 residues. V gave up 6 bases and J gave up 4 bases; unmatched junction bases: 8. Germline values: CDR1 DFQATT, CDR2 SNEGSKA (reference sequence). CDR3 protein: CSALAGDGETQYF. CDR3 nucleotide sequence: TGCAGTGCCCTCGCGGGGGATGGAGAGACCCAGTACTTC.

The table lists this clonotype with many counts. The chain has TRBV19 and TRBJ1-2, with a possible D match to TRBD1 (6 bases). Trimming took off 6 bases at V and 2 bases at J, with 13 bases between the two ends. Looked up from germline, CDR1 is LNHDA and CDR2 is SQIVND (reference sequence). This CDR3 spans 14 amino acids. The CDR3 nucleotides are TGTGCCAGTAGCATCGTGGGGACAAACTATGGCTACACCTTC. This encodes CASSIVGTNYGYTF. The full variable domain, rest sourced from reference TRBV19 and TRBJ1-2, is DGGITQSPKYLFRKEGQNVTLSCEQNLNHDAMYWYRQDPGQGLRLIYYSQIVNDFQKGDIAEGYSVSREKKESFPLTVTSAQKNPTAFYLCASSIVGTNYGYTFGSGTRLTVV.

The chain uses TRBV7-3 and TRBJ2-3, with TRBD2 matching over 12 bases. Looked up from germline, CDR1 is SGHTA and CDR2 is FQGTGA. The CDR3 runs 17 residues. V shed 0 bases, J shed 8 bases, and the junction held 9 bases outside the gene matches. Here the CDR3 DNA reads TGTGCCAGCAGCTTAACCCGGCTAGCGGGGGGGGGCAGTACGCAGTATTTT. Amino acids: CASSLTRLAGGGSTQYF.

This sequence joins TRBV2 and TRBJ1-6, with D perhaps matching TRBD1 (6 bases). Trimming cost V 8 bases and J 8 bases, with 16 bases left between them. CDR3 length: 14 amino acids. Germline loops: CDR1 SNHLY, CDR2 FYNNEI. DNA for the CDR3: TGTGCCAGCCTACTCGAGGGGGGCCATTCACCCCTCCACTTT. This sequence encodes CASLLEGGHSPLHF. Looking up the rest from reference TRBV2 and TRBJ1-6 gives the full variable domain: EPEVTQTPSHQVTQMGQEVILRCVPISNHLYFYWYRQILGQKVEFLVSFYNNEISEKSEIFDDQFSVERPDGSNFTLKIRSTKLEDSAMYFCASLLEGGHSPLHFGNGTRLTVT.

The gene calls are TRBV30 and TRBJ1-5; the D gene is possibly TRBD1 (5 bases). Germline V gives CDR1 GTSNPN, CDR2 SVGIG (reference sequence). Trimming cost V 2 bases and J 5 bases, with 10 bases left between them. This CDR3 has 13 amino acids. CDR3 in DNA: TGTGCCTGGAGTCTGAGGGGTGATCAGCCCCAGCATTTT. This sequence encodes CAWSLRGDQPQHF.

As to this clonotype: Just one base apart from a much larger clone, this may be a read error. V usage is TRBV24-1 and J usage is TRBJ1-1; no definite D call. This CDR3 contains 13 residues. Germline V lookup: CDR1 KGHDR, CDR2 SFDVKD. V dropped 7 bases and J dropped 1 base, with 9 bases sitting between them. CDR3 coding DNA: TGTGCCACCAGCACCGTGTGGAACACTGAAGCTTTCTTT. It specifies CATSTVWNTEAFF.

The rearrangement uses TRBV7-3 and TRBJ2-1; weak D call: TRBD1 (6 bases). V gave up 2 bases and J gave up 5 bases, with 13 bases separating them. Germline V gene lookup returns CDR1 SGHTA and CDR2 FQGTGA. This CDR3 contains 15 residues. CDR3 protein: CASSLAGTFNNEQFF. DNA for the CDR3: TGTGCCAGCAGCTTAGCCGGGACATTTAACAATGAGCAGTTCTTC.

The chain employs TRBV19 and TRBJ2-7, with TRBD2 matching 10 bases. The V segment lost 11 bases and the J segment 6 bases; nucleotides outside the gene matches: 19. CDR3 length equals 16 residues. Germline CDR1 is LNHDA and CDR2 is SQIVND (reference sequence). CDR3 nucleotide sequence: TGTGCCTGGGGACCGGGACTAGCGTCGTATGTTTCCGAGCAGTACTTC. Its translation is CAWGPGLASYVSEQYF.

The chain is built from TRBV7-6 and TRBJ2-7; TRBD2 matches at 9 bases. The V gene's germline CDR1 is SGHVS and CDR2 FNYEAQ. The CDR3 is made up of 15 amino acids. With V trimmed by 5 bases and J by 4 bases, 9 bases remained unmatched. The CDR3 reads CASSPLLAGVYEQYF. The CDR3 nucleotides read TGTGCCAGCAGCCCCCTACTAGCGGGTGTTTACGAGCAGTACTTC.

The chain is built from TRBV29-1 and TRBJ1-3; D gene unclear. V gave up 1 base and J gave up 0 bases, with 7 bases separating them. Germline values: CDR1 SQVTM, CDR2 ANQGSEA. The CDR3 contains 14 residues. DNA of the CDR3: TGCAGCGTTGAAGTTGGCGGCTCTGGAAACACCATATATTTT. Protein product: CSVEVGGSGNTIYF.